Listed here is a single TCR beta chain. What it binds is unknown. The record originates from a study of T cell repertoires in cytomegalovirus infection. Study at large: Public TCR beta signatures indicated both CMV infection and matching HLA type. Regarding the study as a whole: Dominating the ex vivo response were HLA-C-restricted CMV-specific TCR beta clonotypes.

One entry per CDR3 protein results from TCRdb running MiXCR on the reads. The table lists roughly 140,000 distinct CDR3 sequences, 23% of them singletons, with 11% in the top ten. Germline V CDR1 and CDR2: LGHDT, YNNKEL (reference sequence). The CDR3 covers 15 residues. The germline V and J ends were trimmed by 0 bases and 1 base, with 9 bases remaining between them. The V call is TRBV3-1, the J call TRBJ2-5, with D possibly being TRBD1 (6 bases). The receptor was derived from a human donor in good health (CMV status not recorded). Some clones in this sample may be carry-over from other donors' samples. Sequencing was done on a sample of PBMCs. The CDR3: CASSQDGTPQETQYF. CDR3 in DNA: TGTGCCAGCAGCCAAGACGGGACACCCCAAGAGACCCAGTACTTC.